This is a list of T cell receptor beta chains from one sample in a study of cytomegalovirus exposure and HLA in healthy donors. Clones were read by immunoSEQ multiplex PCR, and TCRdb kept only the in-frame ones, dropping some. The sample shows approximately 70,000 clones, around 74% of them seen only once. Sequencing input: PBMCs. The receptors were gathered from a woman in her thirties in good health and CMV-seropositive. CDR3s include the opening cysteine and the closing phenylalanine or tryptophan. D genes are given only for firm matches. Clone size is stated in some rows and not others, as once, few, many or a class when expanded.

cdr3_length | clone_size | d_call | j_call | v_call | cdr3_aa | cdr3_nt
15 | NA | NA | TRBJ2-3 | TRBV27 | CASSLMGRTTDTQYF | TGTGCCAGCAGTTTAATGGGCAGAACCACAGATACGCAGTATTTT
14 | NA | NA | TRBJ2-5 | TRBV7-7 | CASSLVRGQETQYF | TGTGCCAGCAGCTTAGTACGGGGCCAAGAGACCCAGTACTTC
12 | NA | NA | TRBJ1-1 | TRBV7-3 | CALRSRGTEAFF | TGTGCTTTACGAAGTAGGGGCACTGAAGCTTTCTTT
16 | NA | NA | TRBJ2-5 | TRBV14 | CASSQGFRNRQETQYF | TGTGCCAGCAGCCAAGGGTTTAGGAACAGACAAGAGACCCAGTACTTC
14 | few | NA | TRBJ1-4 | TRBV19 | CASSVQTVTGQLFF | TGTGCCAGTAGCGTACAAACGGTAACAGGGCAACTGTTTTTT
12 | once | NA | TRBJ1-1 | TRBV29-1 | CSVRTVETEAFF | TGCAGCGTTAGGACAGTTGAAACTGAAGCTTTCTTT
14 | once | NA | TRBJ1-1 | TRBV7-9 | CASSLQEGDTEAFF | TGTGCCAGCAGCTTACAGGAAGGGGACACTGAAGCTTTCTTT
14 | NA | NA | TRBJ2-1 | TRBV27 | CASSLQGSYNEQFF | TGTGCCAGCAGTTTACAGGGTTCCTACAATGAGCAGTTCTTC
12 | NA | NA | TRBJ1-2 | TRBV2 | CASSLQDYGYTF | TGTGCCAGCAGTCTGCAGGACTATGGCTACACCTTC
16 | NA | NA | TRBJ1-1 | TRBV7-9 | CASSPSWGGADTEAFF | TGTGCCAGCAGCCCCTCCTGGGGGGGGGCGGACACTGAAGCTTTCTTT
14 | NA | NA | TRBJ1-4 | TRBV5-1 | CASSLQAPNEKLFF | TGCGCCAGCAGCTTACAGGCCCCTAATGAAAAACTGTTTTTT
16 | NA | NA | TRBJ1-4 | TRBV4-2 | CASSQAPGGGIEKLFF | TGTGCCAGCAGCCAAGCCCCCGGGGGTGGAATTGAAAAACTGTTTTTT
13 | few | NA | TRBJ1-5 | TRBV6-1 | CASIRETNQPQHF | TGTGCCAGTATTCGGGAGACTAATCAGCCCCAGCATTTT
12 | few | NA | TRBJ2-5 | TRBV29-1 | CSVSRNQETQYF | TGCAGCGTATCTAGAAACCAAGAGACCCAGTACTTC
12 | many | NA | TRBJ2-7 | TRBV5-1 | CASRGLGDEQYF | TGCGCCAGCAGGGGACTGGGAGACGAGCAGTACTTC
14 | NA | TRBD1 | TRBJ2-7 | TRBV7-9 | CASSTRTGTYEQYF | TGTGCCAGCAGCACCAGGACAGGGACCTACGAGCAGTACTTC
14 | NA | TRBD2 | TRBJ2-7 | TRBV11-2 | CASSETSGSYEQYF | TGTGCCAGCAGCGAGACTAGCGGTTCCTACGAGCAGTACTTC
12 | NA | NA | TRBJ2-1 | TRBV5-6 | CASSYVTRSKFF | TGTGCCAGCAGTTACGTTACTAGGAGCAAGTTCTTC